This T cell receptor beta chain was sequenced in a study of STAT5B mutations in CD4+ large granular lymphocyte leukemia. Study conclusions and caveats: Without HLA matching, higher CD4+ than CD8+ T-LGLL clonality could reflect small sample size.

The CDR3 covers 15 residues. Trimming shortened V by 0 bases and J by 5 bases, and 10 bases separated the two germline ends. Germline values: CDR1 SNHLY, CDR2 FYNNEI. Libraries were prepared by immunoSEQ multiplex PCR; TCRdb keeps only in-frame clonotypes and omits some of them. The sample includes more than 45,000 clones, 70% seen only once; the top ten take 1.5%. As to this clone: Its antigen is not known.

The receptor was isolated from a human donor in good health. The rearrangement uses TRBV2 and TRBJ2-2, with D unresolved. Sequenced material: CD4+ T cells from blood buffy coats. The DNA of the CDR3 is TGTGCCAGCAGTGAAGCGCTGCAAGTGACCGGGGAGCTGTTTTTT. Its protein product is CASSEALQVTGELFF.